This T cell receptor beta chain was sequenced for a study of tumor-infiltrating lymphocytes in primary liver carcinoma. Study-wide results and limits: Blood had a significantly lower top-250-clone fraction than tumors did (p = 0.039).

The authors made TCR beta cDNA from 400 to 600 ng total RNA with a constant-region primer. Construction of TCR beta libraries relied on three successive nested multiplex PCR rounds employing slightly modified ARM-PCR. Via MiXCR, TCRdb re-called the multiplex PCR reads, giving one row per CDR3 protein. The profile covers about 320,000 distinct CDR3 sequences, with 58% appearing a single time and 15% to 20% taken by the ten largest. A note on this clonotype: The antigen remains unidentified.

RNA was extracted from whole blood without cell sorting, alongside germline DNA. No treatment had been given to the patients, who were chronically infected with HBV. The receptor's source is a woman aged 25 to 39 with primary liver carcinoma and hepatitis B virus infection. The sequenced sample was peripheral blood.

The CDR3 reads CASSLGTGSSNQPQHF. CDR3 bases: TGCGCCAGCAGCTTGGGAACAGGGTCGAGCAATCAGCCCCAGCATTTT. V gene TRBV5-1 combines with J gene TRBJ1-5; D is perhaps TRBD1 (6 bases). V lost 0 bases and J 1 base, leaving 11 bases between the germline ends. This CDR3 has 16 residues. Germline V CDR1 and CDR2: SGHRS, YFSETQ.